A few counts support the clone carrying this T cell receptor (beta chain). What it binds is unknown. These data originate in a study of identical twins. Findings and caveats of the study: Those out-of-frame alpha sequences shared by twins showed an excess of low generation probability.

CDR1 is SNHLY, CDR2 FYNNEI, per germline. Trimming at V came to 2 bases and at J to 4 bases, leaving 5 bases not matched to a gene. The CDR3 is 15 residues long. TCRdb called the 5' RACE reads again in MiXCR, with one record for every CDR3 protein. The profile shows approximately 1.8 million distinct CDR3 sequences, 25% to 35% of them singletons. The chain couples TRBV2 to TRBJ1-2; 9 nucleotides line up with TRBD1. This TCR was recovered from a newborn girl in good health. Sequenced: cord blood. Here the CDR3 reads CASSERYRGPYGYTF. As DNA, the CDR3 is TGTGCCAGCAGTGAACGGTACAGGGGGCCCTATGGCTACACCTTC.